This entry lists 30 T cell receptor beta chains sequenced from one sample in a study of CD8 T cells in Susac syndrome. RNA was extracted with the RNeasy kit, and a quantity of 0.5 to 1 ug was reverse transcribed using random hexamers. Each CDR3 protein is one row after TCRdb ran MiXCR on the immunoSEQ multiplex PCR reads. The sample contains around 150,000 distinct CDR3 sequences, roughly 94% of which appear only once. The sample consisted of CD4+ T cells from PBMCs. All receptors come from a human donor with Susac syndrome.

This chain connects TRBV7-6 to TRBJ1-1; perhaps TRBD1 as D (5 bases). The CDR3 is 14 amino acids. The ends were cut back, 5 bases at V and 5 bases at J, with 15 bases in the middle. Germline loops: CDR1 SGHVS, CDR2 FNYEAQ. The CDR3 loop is CASSTGGRVTEAFF. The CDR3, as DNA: TGTGCCAGCAGCACGGGGGGACGGGTAACTGAAGCTTTCTTT. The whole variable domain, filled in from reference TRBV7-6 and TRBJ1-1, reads GAGVSQSPRYKVTKRGQDVALRCDPISGHVSLYWYRQALGQGPEFLTYFNYEAQQDKSGLPNDRFSAERPEGSISTLTIQRTEQRDSAMYRCASSTGGRVTEAFFGQGTRLTVV.

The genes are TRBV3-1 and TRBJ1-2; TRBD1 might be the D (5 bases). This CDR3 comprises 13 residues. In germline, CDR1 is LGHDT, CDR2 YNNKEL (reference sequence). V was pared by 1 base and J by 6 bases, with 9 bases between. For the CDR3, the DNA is TGTGCCAGCAGCCAAGGGCAGGGCGATGGCTACACCTTC. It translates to CASSQGQGDGYTF.

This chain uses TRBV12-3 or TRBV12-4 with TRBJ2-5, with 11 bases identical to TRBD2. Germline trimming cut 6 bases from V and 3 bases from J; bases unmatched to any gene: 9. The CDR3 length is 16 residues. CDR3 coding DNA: TGTGCCAGCAGGCGGGGACTAGCGGAGGCGAAAGAGACCCAGTACTTC. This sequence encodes CASRRGLAEAKETQYF.

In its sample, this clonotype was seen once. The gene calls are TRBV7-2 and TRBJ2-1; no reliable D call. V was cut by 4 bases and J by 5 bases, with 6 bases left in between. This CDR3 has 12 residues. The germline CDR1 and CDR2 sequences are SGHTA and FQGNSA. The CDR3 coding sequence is TGTGCCAGCAGCTCAGTCCACAATGAGCAGTTCTTC. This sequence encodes CASSSVHNEQFF.

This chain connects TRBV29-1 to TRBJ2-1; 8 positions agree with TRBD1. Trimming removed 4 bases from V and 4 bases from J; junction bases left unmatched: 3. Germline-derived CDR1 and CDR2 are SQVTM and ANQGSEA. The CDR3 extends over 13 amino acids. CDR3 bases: TGCAGCGTTGGACAGGGGCCTTACAATGAGCAGTTCTTC. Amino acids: CSVGQGPYNEQFF.

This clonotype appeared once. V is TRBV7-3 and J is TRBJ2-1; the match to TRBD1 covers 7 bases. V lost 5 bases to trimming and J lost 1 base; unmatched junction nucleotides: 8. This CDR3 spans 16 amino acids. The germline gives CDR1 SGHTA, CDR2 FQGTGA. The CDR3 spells CASSLIWDSSYNEQFF. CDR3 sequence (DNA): TGTGCCAGCAGCCTCATTTGGGACAGTTCCTACAATGAGCAGTTCTTC.

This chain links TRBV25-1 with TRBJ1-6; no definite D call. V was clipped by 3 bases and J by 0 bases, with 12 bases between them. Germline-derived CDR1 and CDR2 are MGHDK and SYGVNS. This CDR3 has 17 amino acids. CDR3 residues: CASSDLNRDSYNSPLHF. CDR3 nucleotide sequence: TGTGCCAGCAGTGACCTTAACCGCGACTCCTATAATTCACCCCTCCACTTT.

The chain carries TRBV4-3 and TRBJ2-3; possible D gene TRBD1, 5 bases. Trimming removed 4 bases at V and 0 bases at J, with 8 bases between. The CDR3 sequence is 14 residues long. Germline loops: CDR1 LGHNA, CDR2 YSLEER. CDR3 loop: CASSRAGSTDTQYF. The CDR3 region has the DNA TGCGCCAGCAGCCGTGCAGGGAGCACAGATACGCAGTATTTT.

DNA for the CDR3: TGTGCCAGCAGCCGGGACAGAGCTAACTATGGCTACACCTTC. Translation: CASSRDRANYGYTF. This chain uses TRBV5-6 with TRBJ1-2; 7 positions agree with TRBD1. Germline trimming cut 4 bases from V and 0 bases from J; bases unmatched to any gene: 3. Germline V gives CDR1 SGHDT, CDR2 YYEEEE. The CDR3 totals 14 residues.

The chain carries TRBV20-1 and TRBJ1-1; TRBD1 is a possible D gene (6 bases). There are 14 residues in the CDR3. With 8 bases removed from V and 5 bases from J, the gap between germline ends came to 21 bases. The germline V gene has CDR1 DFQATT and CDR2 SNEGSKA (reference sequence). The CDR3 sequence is CSFTRPGGPTEAFF. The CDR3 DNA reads TGCAGTTTCACCCGGCCGGGGGGCCCAACTGAAGCTTTCTTT.

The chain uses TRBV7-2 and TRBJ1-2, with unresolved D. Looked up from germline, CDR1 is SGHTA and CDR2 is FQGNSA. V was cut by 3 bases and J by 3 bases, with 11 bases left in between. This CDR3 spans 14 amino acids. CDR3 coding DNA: TGTGCCAGCAGCTTTAGCAGTACAGACTATGGCTACACCTTC. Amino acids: CASSFSSTDYGYTF. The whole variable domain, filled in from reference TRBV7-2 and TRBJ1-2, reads GAGVSQSPSNKVTEKGKDVELRCDPISGHTALYWYRQSLGQGLEFLIYFQGNSAPDKSGLPSDRFSAERTGGSVSTLTIQRTQQEDSAVYLCASSFSSTDYGYTFGSGTRLTVV.

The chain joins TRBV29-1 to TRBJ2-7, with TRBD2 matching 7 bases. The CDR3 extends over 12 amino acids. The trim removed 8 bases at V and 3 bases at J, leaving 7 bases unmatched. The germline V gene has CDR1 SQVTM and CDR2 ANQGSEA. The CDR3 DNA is TGCAGCTTCCAAGCGGGGCTCTACGAGCAGTACTTC. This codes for CSFQAGLYEQYF.

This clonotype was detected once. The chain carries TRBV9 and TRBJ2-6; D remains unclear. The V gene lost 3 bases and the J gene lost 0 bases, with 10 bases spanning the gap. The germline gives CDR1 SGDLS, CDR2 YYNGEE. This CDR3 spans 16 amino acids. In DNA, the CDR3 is TGTGCCAGCAGCGCCCACCCGACCTCTGGGGCCAACGTCCTGACTTTC. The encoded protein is CASSAHPTSGANVLTF.

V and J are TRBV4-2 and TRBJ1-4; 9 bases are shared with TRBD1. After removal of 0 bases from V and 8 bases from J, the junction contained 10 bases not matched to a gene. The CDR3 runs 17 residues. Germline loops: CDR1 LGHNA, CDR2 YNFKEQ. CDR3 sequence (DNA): TGTGCCAGCAGCCAAGATCGGCGGACAGGGGATGGGGAAAAACTGTTTTTT. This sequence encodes CASSQDRRTGDGEKLFF.

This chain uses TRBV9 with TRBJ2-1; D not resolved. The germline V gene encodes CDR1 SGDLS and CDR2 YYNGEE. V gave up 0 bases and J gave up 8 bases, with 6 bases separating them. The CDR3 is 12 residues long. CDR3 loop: CASSVVEDEQFF. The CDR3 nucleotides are TGTGCCAGCAGCGTAGTTGAGGATGAGCAGTTCTTC.

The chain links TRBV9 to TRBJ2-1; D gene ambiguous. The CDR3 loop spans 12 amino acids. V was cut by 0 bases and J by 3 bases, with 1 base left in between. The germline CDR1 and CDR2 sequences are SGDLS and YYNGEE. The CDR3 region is CASSVDYNEQFF. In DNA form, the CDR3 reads TGTGCCAGCAGCGTAGACTACAATGAGCAGTTCTTC.

CDR3 sequence reads: CSAVARVNTEAFF. As DNA, the CDR3 is TGCAGCGCCGTGGCCAGGGTCAACACTGAAGCTTTCTTT. This chain uses TRBV29-1 with TRBJ1-1; TRBD1 is a possible D gene (5 bases). This CDR3 comprises 13 residues. V dropped 7 bases and J dropped 2 bases, with 14 bases sitting between them. Germline lookup yields CDR1 SQVTM and CDR2 ANQGSEA.

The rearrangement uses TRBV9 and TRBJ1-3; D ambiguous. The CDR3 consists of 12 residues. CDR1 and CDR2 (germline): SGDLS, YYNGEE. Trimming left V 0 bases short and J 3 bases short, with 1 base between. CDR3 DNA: TGTGCCAGCAGCGTAGATGGAAACACCATATATTTT. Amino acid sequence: CASSVDGNTIYF.

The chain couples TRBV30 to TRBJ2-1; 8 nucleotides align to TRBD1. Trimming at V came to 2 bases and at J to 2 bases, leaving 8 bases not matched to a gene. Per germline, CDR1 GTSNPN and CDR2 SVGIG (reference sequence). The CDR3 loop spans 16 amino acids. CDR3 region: CAWSRTGSGTYNEQFF. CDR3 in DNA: TGTGCCTGGAGTCGGACAGGGAGCGGAACCTACAATGAGCAGTTCTTC.

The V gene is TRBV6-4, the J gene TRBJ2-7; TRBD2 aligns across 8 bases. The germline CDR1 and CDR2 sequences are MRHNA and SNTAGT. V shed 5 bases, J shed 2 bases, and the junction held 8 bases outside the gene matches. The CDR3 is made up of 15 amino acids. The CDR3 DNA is TGTGCCAGCAGTCCCGAAGGACTAGCACCCTACGAGCAGTACTTC. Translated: CASSPEGLAPYEQYF.

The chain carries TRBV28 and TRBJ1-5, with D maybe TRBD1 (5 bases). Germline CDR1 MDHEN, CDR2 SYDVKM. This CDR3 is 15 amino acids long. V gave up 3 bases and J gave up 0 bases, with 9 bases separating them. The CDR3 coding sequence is TGTGCCAGCAGTTTCCGACAGTCTAGCAATCAGCCCCAGCATTTT. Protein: CASSFRQSSNQPQHF.

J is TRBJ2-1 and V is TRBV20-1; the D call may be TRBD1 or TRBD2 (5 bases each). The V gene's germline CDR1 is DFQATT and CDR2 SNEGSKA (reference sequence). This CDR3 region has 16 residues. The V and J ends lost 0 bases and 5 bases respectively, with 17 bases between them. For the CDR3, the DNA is TGCAGTGCTAGAGATATGGGGGATGTTACGGACAATGAGCAGTTCTTC. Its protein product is CSARDMGDVTDNEQFF.

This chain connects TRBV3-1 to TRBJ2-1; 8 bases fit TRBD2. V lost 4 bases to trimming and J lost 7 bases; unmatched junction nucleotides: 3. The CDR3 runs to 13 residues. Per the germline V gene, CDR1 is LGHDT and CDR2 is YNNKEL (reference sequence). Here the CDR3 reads CASSPGGTNEQFF. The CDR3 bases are TGTGCCAGCAGCCCGGGGGGGACGAATGAGCAGTTCTTC.

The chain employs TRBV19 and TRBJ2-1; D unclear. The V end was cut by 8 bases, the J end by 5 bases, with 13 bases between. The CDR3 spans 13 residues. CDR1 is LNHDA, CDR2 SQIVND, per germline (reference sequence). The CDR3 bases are TGTGCCAGTTCTCAGCTGGCAAACAATGAGCAGTTCTTC. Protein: CASSQLANNEQFF.

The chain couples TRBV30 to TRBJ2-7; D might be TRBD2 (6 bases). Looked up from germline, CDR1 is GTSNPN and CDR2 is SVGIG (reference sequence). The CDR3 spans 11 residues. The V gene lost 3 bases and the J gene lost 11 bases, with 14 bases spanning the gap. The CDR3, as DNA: TGTGCCTGGAGCCGCGGGGCAGCCGAGTACTTC. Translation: CAWSRGAAEYF.

The CDR3 DNA reads as TGCAGTGCTAGGACACGACAAGAGACCCAGTACTTC. Protein sequence: CSARTRQETQYF. This chain connects TRBV20-1 to TRBJ2-5; D gene unclear. The CDR3 has 12 residues. Germline V lookup: CDR1 DFQATT, CDR2 SNEGSKA (reference sequence). Deletions cut 3 bases from V and 2 bases from J, with 7 bases between.

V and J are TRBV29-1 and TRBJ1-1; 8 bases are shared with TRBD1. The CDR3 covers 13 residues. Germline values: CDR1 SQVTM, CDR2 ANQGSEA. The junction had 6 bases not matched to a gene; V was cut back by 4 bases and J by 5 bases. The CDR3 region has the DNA TGCAGCGTTGTTTCAGGGGGCAATACTGAAGCTTTCTTT. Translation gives CSVVSGGNTEAFF.

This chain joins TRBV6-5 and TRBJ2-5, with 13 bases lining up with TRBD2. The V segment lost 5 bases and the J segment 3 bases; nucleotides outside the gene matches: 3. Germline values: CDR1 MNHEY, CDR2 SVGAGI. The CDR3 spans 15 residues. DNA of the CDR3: TGTGCCAGCAGTCGGACTAGCGGGGGAAAAGAGACCCAGTACTTC. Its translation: CASSRTSGGKETQYF.

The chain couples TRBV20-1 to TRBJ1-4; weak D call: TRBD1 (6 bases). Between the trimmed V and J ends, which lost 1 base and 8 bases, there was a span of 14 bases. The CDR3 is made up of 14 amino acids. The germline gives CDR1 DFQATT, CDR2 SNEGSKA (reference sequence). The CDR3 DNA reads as TGCAGTGCTAGAGTCCCACAGGGTACGGAAAAACTGTTTTTT. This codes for CSARVPQGTEKLFF.

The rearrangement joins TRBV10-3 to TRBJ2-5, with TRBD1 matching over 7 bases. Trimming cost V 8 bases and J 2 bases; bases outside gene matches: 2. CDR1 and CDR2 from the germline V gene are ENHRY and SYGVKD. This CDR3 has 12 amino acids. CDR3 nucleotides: TGTGCCATCGGGGGACAGCAAGAGACCCAGTACTTC. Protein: CAIGGQQETQYF.